Following are 4 T cell receptor beta chains from one sample sequenced in a study of tumor-infiltrating lymphocytes in oesophageal squamous cell carcinoma. TCRdb processed the PCR reads anew with MiXCR; each CDR3 protein has one entry. The repertoire holds about 13,000 distinct CDR3 sequences, with 46% as singletons. The sample taken for sequencing was blood. The receptors were gathered from a male donor with esophageal squamous cell carcinoma.

Details on this clonotype: A much bigger clone sits one base away, suggesting this may be a read error. This chain links TRBV12-5 with TRBJ2-1; the D is unclear. This CDR3 spans 11 amino acids. Per the germline V gene, CDR1 is LGHNT and CDR2 is FRNRAP. The ends were cut back, 2 bases at V and 10 bases at J, with 6 bases in the middle. The CDR3 spells CASGLTYEQFF. The CDR3 DNA follows: TGTGCTAGTGGTTTGACGTACGAGCAGTTCTTC.

V and J are TRBV7-6 and TRBJ2-5; D gene unclear. The better agreement between TRBJ2-1 and the DNA end casts doubt on the J call. Germline V CDR1 and CDR2: SGHVS, FNYEAQ. The CDR3 contains 15 residues. The CDR3 bases are TGTGCCAGCAGCTTAAGGGCTGTCGCCTACAATGAGCAGTTCTTC. Protein product: CASSLRAVAYNEQFF.

V is TRBV11-2 and J is TRBJ2-1; D may be TRBD1 (5 bases). Deletions cut 1 base from V and 3 bases from J, with 13 bases between. The CDR3 is 16 residues long. The germline gives CDR1 SGHAT, CDR2 FQNNGV. The CDR3 nucleotides are TGTGCCAGCAGCTTAGTAGTAGGGGCTCTCTACAATGAGCAGTTCTTC. The encoded protein is CASSLVVGALYNEQFF.

The V and J genes are TRBV28 and TRBJ1-2; 7 nucleotides line up with TRBD1. Germline-derived CDR1 and CDR2 are MDHEN and SYDVKM. V dropped 5 bases and J dropped 8; count of bases not matched to a gene: 11. The CDR3 is made up of 14 amino acids. This chain's CDR3 is CASSPIGQVIGYTF. Here the CDR3 DNA reads TGTGCCAGCAGTCCGATTGGACAGGTGATAGGCTACACCTTC.